The clone carrying this T cell receptor (beta chain) was counted only a few times. Its antigen is unidentified. A much larger clone lies one base from this, so it may be a read error. Every sequencing run drew on 15-18 subjects and yielded over 200 million TCR-beta sequences. One entry per CDR3 protein results from TCRdb running MiXCR on the 5' RACE reads. Here the sample spans 50,000 to 70,000 distinct CDR3 sequences, 2% to 2.5% being singletons. The V gene's germline CDR1 is KGHSH and CDR2 LQKENI. CDR3 length: 14 amino acids. The V and J ends lost 4 bases and 4 bases, in that order; junction bases with no gene match: 3. This entry belongs to a study of neurological immune-mediated disorders. Study-level points and caveats: The multiple sclerosis repertoire cluster had no clinical or MRI correlate.

The chain links TRBV18 to TRBJ2-1; TRBD2 aligns across 8 bases. The receptor was derived from a man aged 50 to 59 with multiple sclerosis. The sample taken for sequencing was PBMCs. This chain's CDR3 is CASSQSGGYNEQFF. CDR3 in DNA: TGTGCCAGCTCACAGTCGGGGGGGTACAATGAGCAGTTCTTC.